These 22 T cell receptor beta chains were sequenced from one sample in a study of T cell changes during pregnancy in multiple sclerosis. Repertoires were generated with immunoSEQ multiplex PCR, while TCRdb's copy carries only in-frame clones and drops some. The repertoire consists of some 41,000 clones, with 91% occurring once and the leading ten covering 0.45% to 0.55%. The sample consisted of CD4+ T cells from peripheral blood mononuclear cells, taken in the third trimester of pregnancy. The source is a female donor in good health, enrolled as a control in a pregnancy study.

This clone is a singleton in its sample. V is TRBV18 and J is TRBJ1-1; 7 nucleotides align to TRBD1. Germline CDR1 and CDR2: KGHSH and LQKENI. The CDR3 length is 16 residues. V was clipped by 0 bases and J by 4 bases; unmatched bases: 8. The CDR3 bases are TGTGCCAGCTCACCACCGGCAGGGGGAATGAGCACTGAAGCTTTCTTT. Amino acid sequence: CASSPPAGGMSTEAFF. The full variable domain, with the rest looked up from reference TRBV18 and TRBJ1-1, is NAGVMQNPRHLVRRRGQEARLRCSPMKGHSHVYWYRQLPEEGLKFMVYLQKENIIDESGMPKERFSAEFPKEGPSILRIQQVVRGDSAAYFCASSPPAGGMSTEAFFGQGTRLTVV.

The CDR3: CASRTSVAGMEDTQYF. For the CDR3, the DNA is TGTGCCAGCAGGACTAGCGTAGCGGGGATGGAGGATACGCAGTATTTT. The chain carries TRBV27 and TRBJ2-3; 8 bases are a match to TRBD2. The CDR3 spans 16 residues. Germline CDR1 is MNHEY and CDR2 is SMNVEV (reference sequence). J was trimmed by 6 bases and V by 6 bases; bases with no gene match: 14.

This clone was observed once. The chain recombines TRBV6-5 with TRBJ2-5; possible D gene TRBD2, 6 bases. Germline-derived CDR1 and CDR2 are MNHEY and SVGAGI. Trimming shortened V by 0 bases and J by 2 bases, and 7 bases separated the two germline ends. The CDR3 totals 14 residues. The CDR3 protein is CASSYSRGQETQYF. The DNA for the CDR3 is TGTGCCAGCAGTTACTCACGGGGGCAAGAGACCCAGTACTTC.

V gene TRBV5-1 combines with J gene TRBJ2-2; 7 positions agree with TRBD2. Germline loops: CDR1 SGHRS, CDR2 YFSETQ. This CDR3 is built from 13 residues. After removal of 7 bases from V and 4 bases from J, the junction contained 4 bases not matched to a gene. This CDR3 is CASCSGITGELFF. The CDR3 nucleotides read TGCGCCAGCTGCAGCGGGATCACCGGGGAGCTGTTTTTT.

In its sample, this clone was seen a few times. The genes are TRBV29-1 and TRBJ1-1, with TRBD1 matching over 8 bases. Germline V lookup: CDR1 SQVTM, CDR2 ANQGSEA. Unmatched junction bases numbered 10, after V lost 4 bases and J lost 0 bases. CDR3 size: 16 residues. The CDR3: CSVGLTGVGLNTEAFF. The DNA for the CDR3 is TGCAGCGTTGGCCTGACAGGGGTGGGGTTGAACACTGAAGCTTTCTTT.

This clone turned up a few times. For the CDR3, the DNA is TGTGCCAGCAGTTATTCAACAGGGTTTAGAAGTGAAGCTTTCTTT. Translation gives CASSYSTGFRSEAFF. The chain joins TRBV6-5 to TRBJ1-1; perhaps TRBD1 as D (6 bases). CDR1 MNHEY and CDR2 SVGAGI come from the germline V gene. The CDR3 is made up of 15 amino acids. Trimming took 3 bases from V and 7 from J, leaving 18 bases between them.

The rearrangement links TRBV7-6 to TRBJ1-1; TRBD1 matches at 9 bases. Trimming took 3 bases from V and 2 from J; bases not matched to a gene: 1. The CDR3 loop spans 14 amino acids. From germline, CDR1 is SGHVS and CDR2 FNYEAQ. DNA of the CDR3: TGTGCCAGCAGCTTGGGACAGGGTAACACTGAAGCTTTCTTT. The encoded protein is CASSLGQGNTEAFF. Complete variable domain (other parts from reference TRBV7-6 and TRBJ1-1): GAGVSQSPRYKVTKRGQDVALRCDPISGHVSLYWYRQALGQGPEFLTYFNYEAQQDKSGLPNDRFSAERPEGSISTLTIQRTEQRDSAMYRCASSLGQGNTEAFFGQGTRLTVV.

This chain joins TRBV27 and TRBJ1-2, with a tentative D call TRBD1 (6 bases). V lost 5 bases and J 0 bases, leaving 13 bases between the germline ends. The V gene's germline CDR1 is MNHEY and CDR2 SMNVEV (reference sequence). The CDR3 is made up of 15 amino acids. CDR3 loop: CASSQLGHPNYGYTF. In nucleotides, the CDR3 is TGTGCCAGCAGTCAATTGGGACACCCTAACTATGGCTACACCTTC.

J is TRBJ2-1 and V is TRBV19; 7 nucleotides agree with TRBD2. The trim removed 4 bases at V and 8 bases at J, leaving 11 bases unmatched. Germline V gives CDR1 LNHDA, CDR2 SQIVND (reference sequence). This CDR3 region has 15 residues. In nucleotides, the CDR3 is TGTGCCAGTAGTAAGTGGGGGGGAGGATCCGATGAGCAGTTCTTC. It codes for CASSKWGGGSDEQFF.

The rearrangement uses TRBV11-2 and TRBJ2-7; 10 bases are a match to TRBD1. The CDR3 has 15 amino acids. The ends lost 7 bases at V and 4 bases at J; junction bases unmatched: 10. Germline CDR1 and CDR2: SGHAT and FQNNGV. CDR3 amino acids: CASTGPGQGKYEQYF. The CDR3 DNA follows: TGTGCCAGCACTGGGCCGGGACAGGGGAAATACGAGCAGTACTTC.

This chain uses TRBV5-1 with TRBJ1-1, with 8 bases lining up with TRBD1. This CDR3 spans 14 amino acids. Germline lookup yields CDR1 SGHRS and CDR2 YFSETQ. V lost 3 bases to trimming and J lost 1 base; unmatched junction nucleotides: 2. CDR3 residues: CASSSGTGNTEAFF. The CDR3 DNA reads TGCGCCAGCAGCTCCGGGACAGGGAACACTGAAGCTTTCTTT.

J is TRBJ1-2 and V is TRBV5-8; D remains unclear. V lost 4 bases to trimming and J lost 4 bases, with 17 bases between them. The length of the CDR3 is 15 residues. Germline V gene lookup returns CDR1 SGHTS and CDR2 YDEGEE. CDR3 protein: CASSLGMEEIYGYTF. DNA for the CDR3: TGTGCCAGCAGCCTGGGAATGGAGGAAATCTATGGCTACACCTTC. The whole variable domain, filled in from reference TRBV5-8 and TRBJ1-2, reads EAGVTQSPTHLIKTRGQQATLRCSPISGHTSVYWYQQALGLGLQFLLWYDEGEERNRGNFPPRFSGRQFPNYSSELNVNALELEDSALYLCASSLGMEEIYGYTFGSGTRLTVV.

The chain links TRBV18 to TRBJ2-5, with 7 nucleotides matching TRBD1. With V trimmed by 2 bases and J by 5 bases, 8 bases remained unmatched. The germline gives CDR1 KGHSH, CDR2 LQKENI. The CDR3 is 15 residues long. The CDR3 nucleotides are TGTGCCAGCTCACCAAAAAGGGGGCTCGACGAGACCCAGTACTTC. Its translation is CASSPKRGLDETQYF. The full variable domain, rest sourced from reference TRBV18 and TRBJ2-5, is NAGVMQNPRHLVRRRGQEARLRCSPMKGHSHVYWYRQLPEEGLKFMVYLQKENIIDESGMPKERFSAEFPKEGPSILRIQQVVRGDSAAYFCASSPKRGLDETQYFGPGTRLLVL.

This chain connects TRBV27 to TRBJ2-3, with 9 bases fitting TRBD1. CDR3 length: 14 residues. The J segment lost 6 bases and the V segment lost 3 bases, leaving 4 bases of the junction unmatched. The germline V gene has CDR1 MNHEY and CDR2 SMNVEV (reference sequence). CDR3 protein: CASSFRDREDTQYF. For the CDR3, the DNA is TGTGCCAGCAGTTTTAGGGACAGGGAGGATACGCAGTATTTT.

This chain joins TRBV30 and TRBJ1-1; D gene unclear. This CDR3 is built from 14 residues. V gave up 0 bases and J gave up 6 bases, with 14 bases separating them. CDR1 and CDR2 from the germline V gene are GTSNPN and SVGIG (reference sequence). CDR3 residues: CAWSVSGLSPEAFF. In nucleotides, the CDR3 is TGTGCCTGGAGTGTATCGGGGTTATCCCCTGAAGCTTTCTTT.

The genes are TRBV5-5 and TRBJ2-5; 7 nucleotides align to TRBD1. The length of the CDR3 is 13 residues. J gave up 5 bases and V 1 base, and 2 bases lay outside the gene matches. The germline V gene encodes CDR1 SGHKS and CDR2 YYEKEE (reference sequence). The CDR3 region has the DNA TGTGCCAGCAGCTTGACAGGGGCGGAGACCCAGTACTTC. It is translated as CASSLTGAETQYF.

The V gene is TRBV11-2, the J gene TRBJ2-3; 12 bases are shared with TRBD2. Germline V gives CDR1 SGHAT, CDR2 FQNNGV. With 5 bases clipped from V and 2 bases from J, the junction kept 5 bases outside the gene matches. This CDR3 comprises 16 residues. CDR3 protein: CASSVRTSGATDTQYF. CDR3 DNA sequence: TGTGCCAGCAGCGTCAGGACTAGCGGGGCCACAGATACGCAGTATTTT.

This rearrangement joins TRBV2 to TRBJ2-5, with 8 bases fitting TRBD2. V trimming: 4 bases; J trimming: 4 bases; junction bases outside the gene matches: 5. The CDR3 is 14 amino acids. Germline values: CDR1 SNHLY, CDR2 FYNNEI. This CDR3 reads CASSVGTRGETQYF. The CDR3 DNA is TGTGCCAGCAGTGTGGGGACTAGAGGAGAGACCCAGTACTTC.

This chain links TRBV4-1 with TRBJ1-3; D perhaps matches TRBD1 (6 bases). The CDR3 runs to 13 residues. CDR1 and CDR2 (germline): MGHRA, YSYEKL. V was trimmed by 1 base and J by 11 bases, leaving 12 bases between them. This CDR3 reads CASSQVQGGAIYF. The CDR3 bases are TGCGCCAGCAGCCAAGTACAGGGTGGTGCCATATATTTT.

Only one count was recorded for this clone. This sequence joins TRBV5-1 and TRBJ2-1; perhaps TRBD1 as D (5 bases). CDR1 is SGHRS and CDR2 is YFSETQ in the germline V gene. Deletions cut 0 bases from V and 4 bases from J, with 11 bases between. The CDR3 runs to 15 residues. For the CDR3, the DNA is TGCGCCAGCAGCTTGGATGGCCAGGGTTACAATGAGCAGTTCTTC. It is translated as CASSLDGQGYNEQFF. Variable domain in full (rest from reference TRBV5-1 and TRBJ2-1): KAGVTQTPRYLIKTRGQQVTLSCSPISGHRSVSWYQQTPGQGLQFLFEYFSETQRNKGNFPGRFSGRQFSNSRSEMNVSTLELGDSALYLCASSLDGQGYNEQFFGPGTRLTVL.

CDR3 region: CASSLDPYQPQHF. For the CDR3, the DNA is TGTGCCAGCAGCTTAGATCCGTATCAGCCCCAGCATTTT. The gene calls are TRBV11-2 and TRBJ1-5; D call uncertain. Germline V gene lookup returns CDR1 SGHAT and CDR2 FQNNGV. Trimming took off 0 bases at V and 5 bases at J, with 5 bases between the two ends. This CDR3 spans 13 amino acids.

V and J are TRBV6-1 and TRBJ2-5, with D uncertain. V was shortened by 4 bases and J by 13 bases, with 13 bases between the two germline ends. Looked up from germline, CDR1 is MNHNS and CDR2 is SASEGT. This CDR3 has 11 residues. The CDR3 spells CASSVDFRPYF. CDR3 sequence (DNA): TGTGCCAGCAGTGTAGACTTCCGTCCGTACTTC.